These T cell receptor beta chains were read from a single sample in a study of patients and donors after allogeneic stem cell transplantation. Via MiXCR, TCRdb re-called the RT-PCR reads, giving one row per CDR3 protein. The sample has roughly 200,000 distinct CDR3 sequences, roughly 38% seen once. Sequenced input: blood, either unsorted or a sorted T cell fraction (not recorded which). These receptors were obtained from a human donor who was either an allogeneic HSCT recipient or a stem cell or donor lymphocyte infusion donor (not recorded which). It is not recorded whose cells these are; they may come from a transplant donor. Both conserved end residues are trimmed from each CDR3.

V gene: TRBV12-3/TRBV12-4; CDR3 protein: ASSYVYGTGDGYT
V gene: TRBV12-3/TRBV12-4; CDR3 protein: ASSSNQGSSNQPQH
V gene: TRBV29-1; CDR3 protein: SVGHARGETQY
V gene: TRBV12-3/TRBV12-4; CDR3 protein: ASSLQQRGYT
V gene: TRBV5-1; CDR3 protein: ASSDPRGGGEQY
V gene: TRBV12-3/TRBV12-4; CDR3 protein: ASSFDRSLVEAF
V gene: TRBV4-1; CDR3 protein: ASSQDGIPAGAPRNEQF
V gene: TRBV7-6; CDR3 protein: ASSFRTRFDEQY
V gene: TRBV20-1; CDR3 protein: SSDLGTDTQY
V gene: TRBV5-1; CDR3 protein: ASSLPTSGLAGNEQF
V gene: TRBV20-1; CDR3 protein: SARRSGPSYEQY
V gene: TRBV3-1; CDR3 protein: ASSPRTALNYGYT
V gene: TRBV5-1; CDR3 protein: ASSSLAGELF
V gene: TRBV5-1; CDR3 protein: ASSSGRKVNDAEAF
V gene: TRBV28; CDR3 protein: ASSYLTGVDEKLF
V gene: TRBV15; CDR3 protein: ATRDRRGPGQPQH
V gene: TRBV20-1; CDR3 protein: SARLPGQSSYEQY
V gene: TRBV5-1; CDR3 protein: ASSFLRGHGETQY
V gene: TRBV27; CDR3 protein: ASSSPY
V gene: TRBV2; CDR3 protein: AIGRGRYEKLF
V gene: TRBV7-2; CDR3 protein: ASSLGGQIGEKLF
V gene: TRBV6-5; CDR3 protein: ASSYPGMGTDTQY
V gene: TRBV4-1; CDR3 protein: ASSQRQRAANEKLF
V gene: TRBV18; CDR3 protein: ASSTGAYGYT
V gene: TRBV7-9; CDR3 protein: ASSVPTGLRTEAF
V gene: TRBV2; CDR3 protein: ASSVYLYGYT
V gene: TRBV7-2; CDR3 protein: ASSSGPYQETQY